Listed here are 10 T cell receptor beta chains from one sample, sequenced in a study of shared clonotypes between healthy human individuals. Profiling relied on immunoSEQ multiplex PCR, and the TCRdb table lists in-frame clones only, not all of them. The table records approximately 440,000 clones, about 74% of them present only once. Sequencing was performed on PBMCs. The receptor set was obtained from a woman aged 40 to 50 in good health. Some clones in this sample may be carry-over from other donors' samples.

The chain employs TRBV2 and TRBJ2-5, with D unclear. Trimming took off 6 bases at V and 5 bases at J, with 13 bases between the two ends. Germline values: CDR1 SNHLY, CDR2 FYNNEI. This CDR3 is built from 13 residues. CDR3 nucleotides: TGTGCCAGCAGCGGAAAGTGGCGCGAGACCCAGTACTTC. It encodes CASSGKWRETQYF.

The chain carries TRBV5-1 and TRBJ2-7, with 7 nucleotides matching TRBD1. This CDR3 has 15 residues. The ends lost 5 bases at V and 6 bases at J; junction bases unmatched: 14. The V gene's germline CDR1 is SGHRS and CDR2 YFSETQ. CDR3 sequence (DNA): TGCGCCAGCAGTTTACAGGGGCCCCCTTCCGCCGAGCAGTACTTC. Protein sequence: CASSLQGPPSAEQYF.

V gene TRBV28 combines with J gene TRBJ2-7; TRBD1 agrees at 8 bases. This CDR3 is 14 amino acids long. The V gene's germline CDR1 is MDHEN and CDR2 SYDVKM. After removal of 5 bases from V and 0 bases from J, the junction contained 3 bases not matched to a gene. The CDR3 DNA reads TGTGCCAGCAGTATCGACAGGGGCTCCTACGAGCAGTACTTC. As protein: CASSIDRGSYEQYF.

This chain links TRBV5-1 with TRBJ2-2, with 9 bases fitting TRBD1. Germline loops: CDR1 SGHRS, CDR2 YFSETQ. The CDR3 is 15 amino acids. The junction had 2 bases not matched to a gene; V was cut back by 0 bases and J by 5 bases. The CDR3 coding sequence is TGCGCCAGCAGCTTGGGACAGGGGGAGACCGGGGAGCTGTTTTTT. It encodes CASSLGQGETGELFF.

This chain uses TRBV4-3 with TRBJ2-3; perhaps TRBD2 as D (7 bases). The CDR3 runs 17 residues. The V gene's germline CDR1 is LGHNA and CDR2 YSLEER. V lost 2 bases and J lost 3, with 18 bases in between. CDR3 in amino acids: CASSQNAGGLETDTQYF. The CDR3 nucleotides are TGCGCCAGCAGCCAAAACGCCGGGGGGCTGGAAACAGATACGCAGTATTTT.

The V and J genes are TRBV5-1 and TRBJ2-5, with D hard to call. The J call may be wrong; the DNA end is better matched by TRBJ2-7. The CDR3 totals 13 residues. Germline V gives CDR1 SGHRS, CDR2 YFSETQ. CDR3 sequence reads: CASSFSPPYEQYF. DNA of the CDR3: TGCGCCAGCAGCTTCTCCCCTCCCTACGAGCAGTACTTC.

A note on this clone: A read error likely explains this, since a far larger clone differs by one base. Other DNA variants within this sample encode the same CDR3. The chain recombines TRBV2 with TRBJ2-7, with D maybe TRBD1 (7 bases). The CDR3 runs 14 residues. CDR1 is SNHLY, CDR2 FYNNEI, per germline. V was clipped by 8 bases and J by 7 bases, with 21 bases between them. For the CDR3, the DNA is TGTGCCAGCTTGTCAAACAGGGGACTCTATGAGCAGTACTTC. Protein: CASLSNRGLYEQYF.

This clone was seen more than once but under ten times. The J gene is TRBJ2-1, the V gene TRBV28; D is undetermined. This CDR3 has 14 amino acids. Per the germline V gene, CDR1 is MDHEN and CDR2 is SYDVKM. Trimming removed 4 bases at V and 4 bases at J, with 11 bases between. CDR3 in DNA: TGTGCCAGCAGTTCCCCCCCAGGTTACAATGAGCAGTTCTTC. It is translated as CASSSPPGYNEQFF.

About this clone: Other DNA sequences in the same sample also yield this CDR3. The CDR3: CASSLDSQPQHF. The CDR3 DNA reads TGTGCCAGCAGCTTGGACAGTCAGCCCCAGCATTTT. The chain uses TRBV5-4 and TRBJ1-5; D not resolved. The germline CDR1 and CDR2 sequences are SGHNT and YYREEE (reference sequence). The CDR3 covers 12 residues. The V end was cut by 0 bases, the J end by 6 bases, with 4 bases between.

CDR3 loop: CASSYPGQGRNEQFF. Here the CDR3 DNA reads TGTGCCAGCAGTTATCCGGGACAGGGTAGGAATGAGCAGTTCTTC. This chain uses TRBV7-3 with TRBJ2-1, with 9 bases identical to TRBD1. This CDR3 spans 15 amino acids. Trimming removed 6 bases from V and 7 bases from J; junction bases left unmatched: 10. Germline CDR1 is SGHTA and CDR2 is FQGTGA.